The entry below describes one T cell receptor (beta chain). This sample is drawn from a study of blood T cell repertoires in COVID-19. Study-wide background: Specimens from acute and convalescent COVID-19 originated in the United States, Italy and Spain.

TCRdb's copy holds only in-frame clones and misses some; the assay was immunoSEQ multiplex PCR. Of about 110,000 clones listed, just over 85% are singletons. The CDR3 length is 13 residues. V lost 6 bases and J 5 bases, leaving 11 bases between the germline ends. From germline, CDR1 is SNHLY and CDR2 FYNNEI. The receptor comes from a human donor in a cohort sampled during active COVID-19. The chain recombines TRBV2 with TRBJ1-5; D might be TRBD1 (6 bases). What was sequenced was peripheral blood. The CDR3 region has the DNA TGTGCCAGCAGCGAGACAGGCCATCAGCCCCAGCATTTT. Protein: CASSETGHQPQHF.